The present T cell receptor (beta chain) was sequenced within a study of cytomegalovirus exposure and HLA in healthy donors. General study points: Reportedly, HLA-A and HLA-B alleles of most subjects were accurately predicted from TCR beta. Reportedly, diagnosis of cytomegalovirus status by the classifier showed high specificity and sensitivity.

Concerning this clone: Its antigen is still unknown.

The PCR used 60 Vbeta and 13 Jbeta primers. As originally analysed: Some 80 million unique TCR beta chains, roughly 11 million shared, were counted in a later analysis. The assay was immunoSEQ multiplex PCR, and TCRdb's table has in-frame clones only and misses some. The V and J calls and clone size are taken from that table; D and trimming were inferred from the DNA. Among 100,000 to 150,000 clones listed, around 75% were seen once. V lost 2 bases, J lost 8 bases, and 7 bases stayed unmatched. CDR3 size: 14 residues. CDR1 is MDHEN and CDR2 is SYDVKM in the germline V gene. The J gene is TRBJ1-2, the V gene TRBV28, with 8 bases matching TRBD1. This clonotype was obtained from a woman in her forties or fifties in good health and CMV-seronegative. The specimen was PBMCs. The CDR3 nucleotides read TGTGCCAGCAGTTTAGAAACGCAGGGGGCAGGCTACACCTTC. This sequence encodes CASSLETQGAGYTF.